The clone carrying this TCR beta chain was detected only a few times. This entry is derived from a study of blood T cell repertoires in COVID-19. The wider study: Specimens from acute and convalescent COVID-19 originated in the United States, Italy and Spain. Nucleic acid was either cDNA or gDNA, and it came from T cells, B-cell-depleted T cells, or PBMCs.

Study processing details: The authors estimated nucleated cell counts from reference gene primer amplification. TCRdb's table, derived via immunoSEQ multiplex PCR, lists solely in-frame clones and lacks some. Clone size and the V and J calls come from that table; the DNA yielded D and trimming. The repertoire holds some 180,000 clones, with approximately 85% as singletons. The V end was cut by 6 bases, the J end by 4 bases, with 13 bases between. The CDR3 has 14 residues. From germline, CDR1 is ENHRY and CDR2 SYGVKD. The TCR was taken from a woman aged 60-75 years with acute or convalescent COVID-19. The specimen sequenced was peripheral blood. This chain connects TRBV10-3 to TRBJ2-1; D uncertain. The CDR3 region is CAIRPQFGYNEQFF. CDR3 DNA: TGTGCCATCAGGCCTCAGTTCGGGTACAATGAGCAGTTCTTC.